This TCR beta chain came from a study of control samples from healthy donors and cancer patients. This clone was detected a few times. Profiling relied on immunoSEQ multiplex PCR, and the TCRdb table lists in-frame clones only, not all of them. The sample lists some 150,000 clones; over 90% were seen once. Trimming cost V 3 bases and J 6 bases; bases outside gene matches: 7. This CDR3 has 17 amino acids. Germline assignment: CDR1 LGHNA and CDR2 YNFKEQ. The chain employs TRBV4-2 and TRBJ2-1, with 14 bases matching TRBD2. Sequencing was carried out using blood. The clonotype comes from a man aged 50-60 years in good health. The CDR3 DNA is TGTGCCAGCAGCCAGGAGACCGGGACTAGCGGGAGCAATGAGCAGTTCTTC. It yields the protein CASSQETGTSGSNEQFF.